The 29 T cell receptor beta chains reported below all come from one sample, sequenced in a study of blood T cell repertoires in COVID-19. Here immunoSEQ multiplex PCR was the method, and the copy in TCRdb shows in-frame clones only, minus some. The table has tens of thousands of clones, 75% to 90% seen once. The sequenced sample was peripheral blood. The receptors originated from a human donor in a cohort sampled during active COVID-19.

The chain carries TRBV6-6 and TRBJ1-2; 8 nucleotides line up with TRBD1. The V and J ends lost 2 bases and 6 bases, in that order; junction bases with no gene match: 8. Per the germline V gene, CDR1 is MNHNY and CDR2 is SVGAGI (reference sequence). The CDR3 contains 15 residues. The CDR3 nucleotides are TGTGCCAGCAGTTACCAATACAGGGGGTCGAATGGCTACACCTTC. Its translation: CASSYQYRGSNGYTF.

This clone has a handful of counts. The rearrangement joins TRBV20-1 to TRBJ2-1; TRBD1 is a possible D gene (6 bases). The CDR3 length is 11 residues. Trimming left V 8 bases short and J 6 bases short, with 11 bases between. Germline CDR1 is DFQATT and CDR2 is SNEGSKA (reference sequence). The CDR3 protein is CSFTGPNEQFF. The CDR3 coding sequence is TGCAGTTTTACAGGGCCCAATGAGCAGTTCTTC.

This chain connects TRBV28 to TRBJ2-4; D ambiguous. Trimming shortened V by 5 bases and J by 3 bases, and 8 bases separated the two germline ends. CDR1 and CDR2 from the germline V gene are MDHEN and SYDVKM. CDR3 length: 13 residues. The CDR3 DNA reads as TGTGCCAGCAGTCCGGTCGGCAAAAACATTCAGTACTTC. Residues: CASSPVGKNIQYF.

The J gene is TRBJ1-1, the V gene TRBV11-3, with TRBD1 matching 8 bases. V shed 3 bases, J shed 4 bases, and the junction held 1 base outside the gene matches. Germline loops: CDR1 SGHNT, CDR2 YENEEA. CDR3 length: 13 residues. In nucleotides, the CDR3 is TGTGCCAGCAGCTTTCAGGGGGCCACTGAAGCTTTCTTT. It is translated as CASSFQGATEAFF.

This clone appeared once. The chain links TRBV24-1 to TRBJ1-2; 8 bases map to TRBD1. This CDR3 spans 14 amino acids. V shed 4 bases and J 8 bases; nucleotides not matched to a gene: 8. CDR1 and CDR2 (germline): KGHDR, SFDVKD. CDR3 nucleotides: TGTGCCACCAGTGACCTGGACAGGGCTTGGGGCTACACCTTC. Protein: CATSDLDRAWGYTF.

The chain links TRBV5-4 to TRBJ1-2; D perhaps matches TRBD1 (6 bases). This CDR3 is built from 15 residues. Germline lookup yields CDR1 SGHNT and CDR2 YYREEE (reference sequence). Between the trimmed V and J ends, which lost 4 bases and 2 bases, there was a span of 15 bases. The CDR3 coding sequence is TGTGCCAGCAGCCAAGACCCGACAGGAAACTATGGCTACACCTTC. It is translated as CASSQDPTGNYGYTF.

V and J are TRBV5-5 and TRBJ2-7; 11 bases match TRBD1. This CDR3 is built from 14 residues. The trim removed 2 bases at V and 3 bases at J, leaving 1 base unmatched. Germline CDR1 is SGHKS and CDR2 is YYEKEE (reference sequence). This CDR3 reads CASSLGTGGYEQYF. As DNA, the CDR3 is TGTGCCAGCAGCTTAGGGACAGGGGGCTACGAGCAGTACTTC.

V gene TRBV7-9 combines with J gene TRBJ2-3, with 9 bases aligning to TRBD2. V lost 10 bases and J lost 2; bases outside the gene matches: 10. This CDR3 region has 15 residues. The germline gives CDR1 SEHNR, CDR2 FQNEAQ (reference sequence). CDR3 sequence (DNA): TGTGCCACCTTGGAACTAGCGGGTTTCACAGATACGCAGTATTTT. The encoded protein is CATLELAGFTDTQYF.

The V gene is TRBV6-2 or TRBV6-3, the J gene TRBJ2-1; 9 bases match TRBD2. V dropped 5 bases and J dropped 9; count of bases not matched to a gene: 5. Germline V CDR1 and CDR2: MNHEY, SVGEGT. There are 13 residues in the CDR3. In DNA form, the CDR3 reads TGTGCCAGCAGTCGGAGCGGGAGGATTGAGCAGTTCTTC. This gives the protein CASSRSGRIEQFF.

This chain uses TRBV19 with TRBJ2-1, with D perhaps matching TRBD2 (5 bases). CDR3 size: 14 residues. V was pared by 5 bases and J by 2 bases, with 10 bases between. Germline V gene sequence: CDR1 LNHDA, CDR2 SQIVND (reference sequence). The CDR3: CASSGGPTYNEQFF. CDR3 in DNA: TGTGCCAGTAGTGGCGGGCCGACCTACAATGAGCAGTTCTTC.

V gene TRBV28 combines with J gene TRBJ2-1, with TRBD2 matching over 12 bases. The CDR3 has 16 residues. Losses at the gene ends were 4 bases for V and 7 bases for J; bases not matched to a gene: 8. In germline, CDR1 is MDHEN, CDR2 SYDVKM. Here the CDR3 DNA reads TGTGCCAGCAGTTCCGCGACTAGCGGGAGATCAAATGAGCAGTTCTTC. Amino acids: CASSSATSGRSNEQFF.

The CDR3 loop is CASSPADSDYGYTF. Written as DNA, the CDR3 is TGTGCCAGCAGCCCAGCGGACAGCGACTATGGCTACACCTTC. V gene TRBV3-1 (or the pseudogene TRBV3-2) combines with J gene TRBJ1-2, with D possibly matching TRBD1 (6 bases). The CDR3 spans 14 residues. V was clipped by 4 bases and J by 3 bases, with 12 bases between them. Germline CDR1 LGHDT, CDR2 YNNKEL (reference sequence).

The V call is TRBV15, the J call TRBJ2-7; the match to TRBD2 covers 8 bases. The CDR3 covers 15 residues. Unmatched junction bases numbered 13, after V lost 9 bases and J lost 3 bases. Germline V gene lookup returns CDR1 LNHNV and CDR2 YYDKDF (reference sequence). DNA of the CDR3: TGTGCCACTAGGAGCCAAGCGGGAGCTCTCTACGAGCAGTACTTC. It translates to CATRSQAGALYEQYF.

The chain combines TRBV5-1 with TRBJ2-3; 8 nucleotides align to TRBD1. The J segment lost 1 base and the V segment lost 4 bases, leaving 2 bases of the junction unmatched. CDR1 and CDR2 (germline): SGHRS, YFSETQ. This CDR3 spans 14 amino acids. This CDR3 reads CASSPGQGTDTQYF. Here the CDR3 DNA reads TGCGCCAGCAGCCCGGGACAGGGCACAGATACGCAGTATTTT.

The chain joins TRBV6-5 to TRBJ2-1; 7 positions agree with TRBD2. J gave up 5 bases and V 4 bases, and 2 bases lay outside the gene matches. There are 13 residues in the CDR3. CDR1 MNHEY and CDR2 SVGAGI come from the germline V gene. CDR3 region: CASSWGLHNEQFF. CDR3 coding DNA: TGTGCCAGCAGTTGGGGACTACACAATGAGCAGTTCTTC.

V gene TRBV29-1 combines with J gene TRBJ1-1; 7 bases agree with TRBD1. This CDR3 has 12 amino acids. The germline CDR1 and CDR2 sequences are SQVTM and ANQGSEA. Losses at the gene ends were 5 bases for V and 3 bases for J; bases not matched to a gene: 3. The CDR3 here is CSVSRGDTEAFF. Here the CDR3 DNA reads TGCAGCGTTAGCAGGGGGGACACTGAAGCTTTCTTT. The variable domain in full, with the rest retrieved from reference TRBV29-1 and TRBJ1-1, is SAVISQKPSRDICQRGTSLTIQCQVDSQVTMMFWYRQQPGQSLTLIATANQGSEATYESGFVIDKFPISRPNLTFSTLTVSNMSPEDSSIYLCSVSRGDTEAFFGQGTRLTVV.

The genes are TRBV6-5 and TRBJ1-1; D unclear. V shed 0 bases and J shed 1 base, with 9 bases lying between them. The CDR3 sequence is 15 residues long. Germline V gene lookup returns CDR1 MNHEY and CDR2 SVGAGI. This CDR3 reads CASSYSRVGNTEAFF. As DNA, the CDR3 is TGTGCCAGCAGTTACTCGCGGGTCGGGAACACTGAAGCTTTCTTT.

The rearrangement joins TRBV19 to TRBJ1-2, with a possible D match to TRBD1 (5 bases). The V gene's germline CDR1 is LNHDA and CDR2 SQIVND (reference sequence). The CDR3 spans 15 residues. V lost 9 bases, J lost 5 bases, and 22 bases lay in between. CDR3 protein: CASDQPGGTKYGYTF. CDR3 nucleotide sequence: TGTGCCAGCGACCAGCCGGGCGGGACCAAGTATGGCTACACCTTC.

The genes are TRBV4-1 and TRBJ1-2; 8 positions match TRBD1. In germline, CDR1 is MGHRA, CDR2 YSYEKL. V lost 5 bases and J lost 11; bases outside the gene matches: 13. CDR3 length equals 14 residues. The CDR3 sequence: CASSTGQGVERYTF. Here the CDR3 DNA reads TGCGCCAGCAGCACAGGACAGGGCGTAGAGAGGTACACCTTC.

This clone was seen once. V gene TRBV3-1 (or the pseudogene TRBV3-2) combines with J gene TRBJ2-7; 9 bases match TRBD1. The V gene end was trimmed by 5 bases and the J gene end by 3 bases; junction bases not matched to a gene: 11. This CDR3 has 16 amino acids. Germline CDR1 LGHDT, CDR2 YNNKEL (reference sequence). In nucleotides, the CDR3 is TGTGCCAGCAGCGGGGGGGTAGGACAGGGGATCTACGAGCAGTACTTC. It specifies CASSGGVGQGIYEQYF.

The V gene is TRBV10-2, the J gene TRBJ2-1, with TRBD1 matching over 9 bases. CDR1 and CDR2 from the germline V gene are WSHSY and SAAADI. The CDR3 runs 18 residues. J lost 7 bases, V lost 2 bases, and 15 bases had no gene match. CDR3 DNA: TGCGCCAGCAGTGAGAGGTCCGGGACAGGGATGGCGAGGAATGAGCAGTTCTTC. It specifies CASSERSGTGMARNEQFF.

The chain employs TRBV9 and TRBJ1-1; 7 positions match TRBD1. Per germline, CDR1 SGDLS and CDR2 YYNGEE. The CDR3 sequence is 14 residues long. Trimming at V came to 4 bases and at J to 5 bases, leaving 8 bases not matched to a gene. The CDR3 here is CASSSRQGRTEAFF. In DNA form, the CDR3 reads TGTGCCAGCAGCTCAAGACAGGGTCGGACTGAAGCTTTCTTT.

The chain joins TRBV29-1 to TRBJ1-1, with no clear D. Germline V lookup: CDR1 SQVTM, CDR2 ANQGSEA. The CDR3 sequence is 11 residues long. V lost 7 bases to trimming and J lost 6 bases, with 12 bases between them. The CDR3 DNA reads TGCAGCGCCGACCAGCGATCTGAAGCTTTCTTT. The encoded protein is CSADQRSEAFF. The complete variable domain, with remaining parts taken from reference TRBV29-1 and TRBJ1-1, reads SAVISQKPSRDICQRGTSLTIQCQVDSQVTMMFWYRQQPGQSLTLIATANQGSEATYESGFVIDKFPISRPNLTFSTLTVSNMSPEDSSIYLCSADQRSEAFFGQGTRLTVV.

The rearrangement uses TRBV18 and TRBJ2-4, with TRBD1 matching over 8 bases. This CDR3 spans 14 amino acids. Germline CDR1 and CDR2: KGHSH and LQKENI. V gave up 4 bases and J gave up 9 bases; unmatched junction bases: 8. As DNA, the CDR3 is TGTGCCAGCTCACAAGACAGGGGCGAGACCATTCAGTACTTC. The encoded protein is CASSQDRGETIQYF.

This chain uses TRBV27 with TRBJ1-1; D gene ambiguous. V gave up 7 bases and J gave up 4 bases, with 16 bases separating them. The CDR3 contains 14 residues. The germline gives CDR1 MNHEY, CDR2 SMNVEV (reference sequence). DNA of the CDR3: TGTGCCAGCAAACCAAGGAGGATGGGCACTGAAGCTTTCTTT. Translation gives CASKPRRMGTEAFF.

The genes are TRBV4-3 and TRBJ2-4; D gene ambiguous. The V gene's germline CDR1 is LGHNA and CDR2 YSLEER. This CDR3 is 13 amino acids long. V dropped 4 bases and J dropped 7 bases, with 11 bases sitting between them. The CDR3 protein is CASSRDILNIQYF. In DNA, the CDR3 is TGCGCCAGCAGCCGAGATATCTTGAACATTCAGTACTTC.

As DNA, the CDR3 is TGTGCCAGCAGCCAAGATAGGAGCGGGAGGGCCTACGGCACAGATACGCAGTATTTT. Residues: CASSQDRSGRAYGTDTQYF. J is TRBJ2-3 and V is TRBV3-1 (or the pseudogene TRBV3-2); 10 bases align to TRBD2. This CDR3 contains 19 residues. The trim removed 0 bases at V and 1 base at J, leaving 10 bases unmatched. Germline values: CDR1 LGHDT, CDR2 YNNKEL (reference sequence).

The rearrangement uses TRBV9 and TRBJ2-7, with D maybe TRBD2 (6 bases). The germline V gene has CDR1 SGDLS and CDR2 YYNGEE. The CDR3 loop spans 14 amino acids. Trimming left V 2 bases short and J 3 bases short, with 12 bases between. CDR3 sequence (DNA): TGTGCCAGCAGCGTCGGGGGTTCGGACTACGAGCAGTACTTC. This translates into CASSVGGSDYEQYF.

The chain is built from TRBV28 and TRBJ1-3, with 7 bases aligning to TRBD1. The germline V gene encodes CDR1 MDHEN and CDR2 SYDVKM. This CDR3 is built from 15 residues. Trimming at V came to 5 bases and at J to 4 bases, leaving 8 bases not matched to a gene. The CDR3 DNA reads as TGTGCCAGCAGTACCCAGGGGGGCAAGGGAAACACCATATATTTT. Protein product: CASSTQGGKGNTIYF.